The entry below gives a single TCR beta chain sequence along with its context. This specimen belongs to a study of blood T cell repertoires in COVID-19. Germline CDR1 is MDHEN and CDR2 is SYDVKM. V lost 2 bases to trimming and J lost 4 bases, with 5 bases between them. The CDR3 totals 13 residues. Using immunoSEQ multiplex PCR, the repertoire was profiled, and TCRdb retains in-frame clones only, with some absent. The table records over 200,000 clones, roughly 86% of them present only once. The receptor was derived from a woman in her sixties or seventies with acute or convalescent COVID-19. This sequence joins TRBV28 and TRBJ1-4; D gene ambiguous. The source material was peripheral blood. Written as DNA, the CDR3 is TGTGCCAGCAGTTTAAACGGTAATGAAAAACTGTTTTTT. This encodes CASSLNGNEKLFF.